Listed below are T cell receptor beta chains from one sample, sequenced in a study of breast tumors, draining lymph nodes, adjacent tissues. TCRdb fed the multiplex PCR reads into MiXCR, producing one record per CDR3 protein. The table has 60,000 to 65,000 distinct CDR3 sequences, around 52% seen once. Material for sequencing was breast tumor tissue. The receptors come from a female donor with breast cancer. Some clones in this sample may be carry-over from other donors' samples. The CDR3 runs from the conserved cysteine through the conserved F or W. The D gene is left open where the match is weak. Size tells how often a clone was seen (once, few, many) or the class of an expanded clone, and some rows leave it out.

CDR3 length	clone size	V gene	D gene	J gene	CDR3 protein	CDR3 DNA
13	few	TRBV2	.	TRBJ1-6	CASRKEQDSPLHF	TGTGCCAGCAGGAAGGAGCAGGATTCACCCCTCCACTTT
15	once	TRBV19	TRBD1	TRBJ1-2	CASSIGQGANYGYTF	TGTGCCAGTAGTATCGGGCAGGGGGCTAACTATGGCTACACCTTC
17	.	TRBV5-6	TRBD1	TRBJ1-4	CASSLPGQGRTNEKLFF	TGTGCCAGCAGCTTACCGGGACAGGGGAGGACTAATGAAAAACTGTTTTTT
14	.	TRBV20-1	.	TRBJ1-6	CSARADSPSSPLHF	TGCAGTGCTAGAGCGGACAGTCCAAGCTCACCCCTCCACTTT
15	.	TRBV5-1	.	TRBJ2-7	CASSSGSTDSPHEYF	TGCGCCAGCAGCTCTGGTTCCACCGACTCCCCCCATGAGTACTTC
16	.	TRBV9	.	TRBJ2-3	CASSVGVGEPADTQYF	TGTGCCAGCAGCGTAGGGGTCGGGGAACCAGCGGATACGCAGTATTTT
15	.	TRBV24-1	TRBD1	TRBJ2-3	CATSDKTGSTDTQYF	TGTGCCACCAGTGACAAGACAGGGAGCACAGATACGCAGTATTTT
21	.	TRBV25-1	.	TRBJ2-5	CASSEFGTGGGYTFGSGTQYF	.
17	many	TRBV2	TRBD2	TRBJ2-3	CASSEARTSGGTDTQYF	TGTGCCAGCAGTGAAGCTAGAACTAGCGGGGGGACAGATACGCAGTATTTT
11	.	TRBV19	.	TRBJ2-1	CASTRNDEQFF	TGTGCCAGCACTCGAAACGATGAGCAGTTCTTC
12	many	TRBV29-1	.	TRBJ2-1	CSVRSRGNEQFF	TGCAGCGTGCGCTCCAGGGGAAATGAGCAGTTCTTC
15	.	TRBV6-1	.	TRBJ1-5	CASSQFRGDHQPQHF	TGTGCCAGCAGTCAATTTAGGGGGGATCATCAGCCCCAGCATTTT
12	many	TRBV20-1	TRBD1	TRBJ2-7	CSAKQGSDEQYF	TGCAGTGCTAAACAGGGGTCGGACGAGCAGTACTTC
16	.	TRBV9	.	TRBJ2-1	CASSPRGNGTSDEQFF	TGTGCCAGCAGCCCCCGGGGTAACGGGACCTCGGATGAGCAGTTCTTC
15	.	TRBV11-2	.	TRBJ1-6	CASSPKPGTNSPLHF	TGTGCCAGCAGCCCAAAGCCGGGAACGAATTCACCCCTCCACTTT
15	.	TRBV27	.	TRBJ2-7	CASSLYRDSSYEQYF	TGTGCCAGCAGTTTATACCGGGACTCATCCTACGAGCAGTACTTC
19	few	TRBV2	TRBD2	TRBJ2-3	CASMRGGLAGGRITDTQYF	TGTGCCAGTATGAGAGGGGGACTAGCGGGGGGCCGAATCACAGATACGCAGTATTTT
15	medium-sized	TRBV24-1	.	TRBJ2-1	CATSDLGRDYNEQFF	TGTGCCACCAGTGATTTAGGCAGGGACTACAATGAGCAGTTCTTC
15	many	TRBV7-8	TRBD2	TRBJ2-2	CASSLASGSVGELFF	TGTGCCAGCAGCTTAGCTAGCGGGAGCGTCGGGGAGCTGTTTTTT
13	.	TRBV2	TRBD2	TRBJ2-7	CASRAGTRYEQYF	TGTGCCAGCAGGGCCGGGACTAGGTACGAGCAGTACTTC
16	many	TRBV11-2	TRBD2	TRBJ2-7	CASTLGASGKTYEQYF	TGTGCCAGCACCCTGGGGGCTAGCGGGAAAACCTACGAGCAGTACTTC
16	.	TRBV15	.	TRBJ1-5	CATSRRGRVSNQPQHF	TGTGCCACCAGCCGAAGAGGACGGGTTAGCAATCAGCCCCAGCATTTT
15	many	TRBV5-5	.	TRBJ2-7	CASSFVGGRFYEQYF	TGTGCCAGCAGCTTCGTTGGGGGGAGATTCTACGAGCAGTACTTC
18	.	TRBV4-1	.	TRBJ1-5	CASSPVRGTRLRNQPQHF	TGCGCCAGCAGCCCCGTGCGGGGGACCCGACTGCGCAATCAGCCCCAGCATTTT